The clone carrying this TCR beta chain was picked up a small number of times. Its antigen is unknown. Naive CD8 T cells underwent sorting with the CD8+CD4-CCR7+CD45RA+ definition. V gave up 7 bases and J gave up 5 bases; unmatched junction bases: 5. Germline-derived CDR1 and CDR2 are LNHDA and SQIVND (reference sequence). There are 14 residues in the CDR3. The data belong to a study of molecular identifiers for immune sequencing clone quantification. In the study overall: The replicate experiment used RNA from roughly 20,000 or 100,000 naive CD8 cells. This RNA was split into five aliquots, and four of them were sequenced.

Bulk libraries came from a prior protocol with listed TCR primers. MiXCR, applied by TCRdb to the PCR reads, yields one record per CDR3 protein. Here the sample spans some 91,000 distinct CDR3 sequences, around 24% being singletons. General study results and limits: In naive cells, under 1% of molecules belonged to clones above 20 RNA copies, against over 99% in effector cells.

The sequence was obtained from a human donor in good health. Some libraries in this study had Jurkat cell RNA spiked in. What was sequenced was naive CD8+ T cells from blood, with Jurkat cell RNA spiked in. Subset of the sample: FACS-sorted CD8+CD4-CCR7+CD45RA+ naive T cells. The gene calls are TRBV19 and TRBJ2-2, with 9 bases fitting TRBD1. For the CDR3, the DNA is TGTGCCAGTAAACAACAGGGGGCAACCGGGGAGCTGTTTTTT. This gives the protein CASKQQGATGELFF.